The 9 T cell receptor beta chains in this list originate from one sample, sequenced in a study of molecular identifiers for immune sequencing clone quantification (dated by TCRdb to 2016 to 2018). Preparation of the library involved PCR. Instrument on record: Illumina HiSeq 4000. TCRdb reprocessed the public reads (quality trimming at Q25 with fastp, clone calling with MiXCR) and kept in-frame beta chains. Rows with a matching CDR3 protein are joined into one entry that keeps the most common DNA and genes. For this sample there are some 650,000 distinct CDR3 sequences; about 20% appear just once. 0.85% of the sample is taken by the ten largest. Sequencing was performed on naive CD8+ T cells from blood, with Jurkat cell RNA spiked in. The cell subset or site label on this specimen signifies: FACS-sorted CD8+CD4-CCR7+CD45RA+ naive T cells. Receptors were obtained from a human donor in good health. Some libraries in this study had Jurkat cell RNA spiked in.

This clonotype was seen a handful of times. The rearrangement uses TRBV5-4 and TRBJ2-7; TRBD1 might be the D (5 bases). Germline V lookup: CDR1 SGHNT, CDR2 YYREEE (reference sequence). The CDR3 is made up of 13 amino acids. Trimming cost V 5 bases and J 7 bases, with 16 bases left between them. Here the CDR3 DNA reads TGTGCCAGCAGATGGGGCGGCAGTTCGGAGCAGTACTTC. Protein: CASRWGGSSEQYF.

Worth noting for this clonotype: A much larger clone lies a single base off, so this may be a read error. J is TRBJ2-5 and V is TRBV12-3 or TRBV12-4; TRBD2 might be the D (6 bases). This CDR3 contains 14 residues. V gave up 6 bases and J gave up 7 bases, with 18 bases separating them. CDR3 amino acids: CASRKDPGEATQYF. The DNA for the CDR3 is TGTGCCAGCAGAAAAGATCCGGGAGAAGCGACCCAGTACTTC.

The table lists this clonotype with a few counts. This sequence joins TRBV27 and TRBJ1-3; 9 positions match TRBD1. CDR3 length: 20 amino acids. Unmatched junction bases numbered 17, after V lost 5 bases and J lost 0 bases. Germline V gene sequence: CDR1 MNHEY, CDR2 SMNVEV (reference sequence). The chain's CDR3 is CASSPHPPGQGPISGNTIYF. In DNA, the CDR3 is TGTGCCAGCAGTCCCCACCCACCGGGACAGGGCCCAATCTCTGGAAACACCATATATTTT.

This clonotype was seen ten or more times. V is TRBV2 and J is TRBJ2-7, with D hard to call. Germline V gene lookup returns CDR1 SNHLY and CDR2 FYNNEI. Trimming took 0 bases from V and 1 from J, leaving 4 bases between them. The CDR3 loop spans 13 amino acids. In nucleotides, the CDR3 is TGTGCCAGCAGTGAAGCCATTTCCTACGAGCAGTACTTC. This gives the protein CASSEAISYEQYF.

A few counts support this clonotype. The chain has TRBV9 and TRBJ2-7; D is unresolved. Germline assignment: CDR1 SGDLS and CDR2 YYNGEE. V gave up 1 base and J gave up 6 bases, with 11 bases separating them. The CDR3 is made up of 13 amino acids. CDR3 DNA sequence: TGTGCCAGCAGCGTAACCGAAGGCGGCGAGCAGTACTTC. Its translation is CASSVTEGGEQYF.

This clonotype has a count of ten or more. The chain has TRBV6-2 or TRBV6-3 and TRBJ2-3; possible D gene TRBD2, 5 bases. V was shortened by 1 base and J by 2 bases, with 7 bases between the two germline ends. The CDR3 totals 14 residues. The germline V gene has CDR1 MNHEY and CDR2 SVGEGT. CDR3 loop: CASSYWTATDTQYF. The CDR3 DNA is TGTGCCAGCAGTTACTGGACTGCCACAGATACGCAGTATTTT.

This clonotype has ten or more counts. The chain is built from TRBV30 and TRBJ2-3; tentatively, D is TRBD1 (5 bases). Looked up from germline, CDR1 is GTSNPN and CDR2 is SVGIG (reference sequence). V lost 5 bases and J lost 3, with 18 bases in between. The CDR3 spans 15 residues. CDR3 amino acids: CAWGNVAGITDTQYF. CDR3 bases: TGTGCCTGGGGGAACGTGGCAGGGATAACAGATACGCAGTATTTT.

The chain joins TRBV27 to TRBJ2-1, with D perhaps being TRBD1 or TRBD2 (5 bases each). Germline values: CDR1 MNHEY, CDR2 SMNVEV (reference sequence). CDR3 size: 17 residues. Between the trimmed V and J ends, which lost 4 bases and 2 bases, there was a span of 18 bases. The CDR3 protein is CASSSMGVGGPYNEQFF. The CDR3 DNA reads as TGTGCCAGCAGTTCCATGGGGGTAGGTGGACCCTACAATGAGCAGTTCTTC.

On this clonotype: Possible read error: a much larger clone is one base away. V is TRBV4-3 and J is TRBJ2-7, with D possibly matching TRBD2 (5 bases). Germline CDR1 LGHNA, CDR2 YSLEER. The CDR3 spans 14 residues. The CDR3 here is CASGQTSPSYEQYF. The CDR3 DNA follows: TGCGCCAGCGGCCAAACTAGTCCTTCCTACGAGCAGTACTTC.